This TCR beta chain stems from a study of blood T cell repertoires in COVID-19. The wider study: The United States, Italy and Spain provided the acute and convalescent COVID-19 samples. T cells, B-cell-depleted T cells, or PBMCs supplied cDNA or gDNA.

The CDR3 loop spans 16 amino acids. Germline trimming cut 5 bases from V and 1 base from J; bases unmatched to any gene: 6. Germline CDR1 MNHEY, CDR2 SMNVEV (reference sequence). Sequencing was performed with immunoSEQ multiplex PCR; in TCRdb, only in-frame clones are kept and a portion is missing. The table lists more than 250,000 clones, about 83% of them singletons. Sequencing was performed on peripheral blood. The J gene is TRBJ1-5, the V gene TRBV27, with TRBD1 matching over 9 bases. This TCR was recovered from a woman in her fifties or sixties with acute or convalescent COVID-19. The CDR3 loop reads CASSPQTGGSNQPQHF. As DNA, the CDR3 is TGTGCCAGCAGTCCCCAGACAGGGGGGAGCAATCAGCCCCAGCATTTT.